The clone carrying this T cell receptor beta chain was seen repeatedly, ten times or more. The data originate from a study of breast tumors, draining lymph nodes, adjacent tissues. The CDR3 spans 11 residues. Germline values: CDR1 DFQATT, CDR2 SNEGSKA (reference sequence). V lost 7 bases to trimming and J lost 2 bases, with 8 bases between them. The lymph nodes were axillary draining lymph nodes from breast cancer patients. TCRdb reprocessed the multiplex PCR reads with MiXCR, giving one entry per CDR3 protein. The profile shows 140,000 or so distinct CDR3 sequences, less than 35% of them singletons. This TCR derives from a female donor with breast cancer. Some clones in this sample may be carry-over from other donors' samples. Sequenced input: axillary lymph node tissue. The chain has TRBV20-1 and TRBJ1-2; D is uncertain. CDR3 loop: CSGGQNYGYTF. For the CDR3, the DNA is TGCAGTGGTGGGCAGAACTATGGCTACACCTTC.